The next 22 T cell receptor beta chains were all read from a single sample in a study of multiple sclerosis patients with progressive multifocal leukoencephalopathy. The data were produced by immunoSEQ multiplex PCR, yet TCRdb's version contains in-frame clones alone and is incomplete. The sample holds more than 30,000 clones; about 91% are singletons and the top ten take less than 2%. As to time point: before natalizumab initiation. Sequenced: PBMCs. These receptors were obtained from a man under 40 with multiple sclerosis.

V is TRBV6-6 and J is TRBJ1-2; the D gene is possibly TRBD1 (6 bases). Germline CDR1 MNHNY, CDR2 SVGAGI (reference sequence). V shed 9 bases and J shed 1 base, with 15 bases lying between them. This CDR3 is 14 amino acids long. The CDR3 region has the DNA TGTGCCAGTCGCCTTCTACAGGGTAACTATGGCTACACCTTC. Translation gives CASRLLQGNYGYTF.

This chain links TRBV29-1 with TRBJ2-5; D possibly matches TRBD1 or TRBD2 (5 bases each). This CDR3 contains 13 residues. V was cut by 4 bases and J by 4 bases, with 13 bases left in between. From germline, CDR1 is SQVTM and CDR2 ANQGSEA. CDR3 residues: CSVGSGTGETQYF. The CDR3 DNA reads TGCAGCGTTGGTTCTGGGACGGGAGAGACCCAGTACTTC. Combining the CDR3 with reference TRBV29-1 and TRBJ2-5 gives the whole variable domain SAVISQKPSRDICQRGTSLTIQCQVDSQVTMMFWYRQQPGQSLTLIATANQGSEATYESGFVIDKFPISRPNLTFSTLTVSNMSPEDSSIYLCSVGSGTGETQYFGPGTRLLVL.

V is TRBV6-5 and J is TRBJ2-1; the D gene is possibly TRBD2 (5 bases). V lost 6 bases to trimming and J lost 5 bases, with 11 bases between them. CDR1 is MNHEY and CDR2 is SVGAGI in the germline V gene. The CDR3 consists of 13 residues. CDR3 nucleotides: TGTGCCAGCAGCTCCGGACTTAACAATGAGCAGTTCTTC. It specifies CASSSGLNNEQFF.

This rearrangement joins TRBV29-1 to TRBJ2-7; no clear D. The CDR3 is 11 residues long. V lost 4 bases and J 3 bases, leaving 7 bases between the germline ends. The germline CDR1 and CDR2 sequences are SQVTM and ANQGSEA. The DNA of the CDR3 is TGCAGCGTTGTCTACGACTACGAGCAGTACGTC. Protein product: CSVVYDYEQYV.

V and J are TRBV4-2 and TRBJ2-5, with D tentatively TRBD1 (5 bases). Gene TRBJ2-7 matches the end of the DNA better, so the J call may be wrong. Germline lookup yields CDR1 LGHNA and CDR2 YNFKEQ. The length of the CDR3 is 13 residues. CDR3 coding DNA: TGTGCCAGCAGCGGTCAGGGTCTCTACGAGCAGTACTTC. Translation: CASSGQGLYEQYF.

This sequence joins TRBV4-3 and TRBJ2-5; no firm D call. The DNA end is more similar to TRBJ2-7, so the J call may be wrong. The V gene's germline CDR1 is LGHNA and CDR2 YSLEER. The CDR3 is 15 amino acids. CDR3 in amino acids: CASSQVADGAYEQYF. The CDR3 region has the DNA TGCGCCAGCAGCCAAGTGGCAGACGGTGCCTACGAGCAGTACTTC.

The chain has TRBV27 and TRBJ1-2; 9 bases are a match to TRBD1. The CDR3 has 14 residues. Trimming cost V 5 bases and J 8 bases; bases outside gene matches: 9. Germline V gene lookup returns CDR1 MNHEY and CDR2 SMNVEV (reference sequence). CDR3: CASSRLGTGPGYTF. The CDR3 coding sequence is TGTGCCAGCAGTCGGCTTGGGACAGGGCCCGGCTACACCTTC.

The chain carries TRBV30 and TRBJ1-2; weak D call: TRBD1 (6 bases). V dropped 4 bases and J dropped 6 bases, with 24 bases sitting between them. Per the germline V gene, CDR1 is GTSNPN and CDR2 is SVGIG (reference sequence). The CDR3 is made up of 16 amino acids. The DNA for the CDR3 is TGTGCCTGGACCATATCCTTCACACAGGGATTAAATGGCTACACCTTC. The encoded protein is CAWTISFTQGLNGYTF.

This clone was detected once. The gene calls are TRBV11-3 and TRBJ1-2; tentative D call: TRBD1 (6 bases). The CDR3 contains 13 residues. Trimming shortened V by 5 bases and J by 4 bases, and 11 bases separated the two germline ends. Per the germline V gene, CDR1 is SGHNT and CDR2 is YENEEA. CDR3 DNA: TGTGCCAGCAGCCCGGACAGCCGCTATGGCTACACCTTC. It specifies CASSPDSRYGYTF.

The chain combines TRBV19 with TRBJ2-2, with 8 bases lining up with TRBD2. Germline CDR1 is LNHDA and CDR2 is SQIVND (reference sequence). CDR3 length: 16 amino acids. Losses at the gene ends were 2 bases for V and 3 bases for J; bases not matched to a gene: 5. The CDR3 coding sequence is TGTGCCAGTAGTATACCAGCGGGAGCGGACACCGGGGAGCTGTTTTTT. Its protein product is CASSIPAGADTGELFF.

CDR3 coding DNA: TGTGCCAGTAGTTTGCCAGGGGCGTTGGACTATGGCTACACCTTC. It codes for CASSLPGALDYGYTF. The chain employs TRBV19 and TRBJ1-2, with a possible D match to TRBD1 (6 bases). The germline V gene encodes CDR1 LNHDA and CDR2 SQIVND (reference sequence). V gave up 5 bases and J gave up 3 bases, with 16 bases separating them. This CDR3 region has 15 residues.

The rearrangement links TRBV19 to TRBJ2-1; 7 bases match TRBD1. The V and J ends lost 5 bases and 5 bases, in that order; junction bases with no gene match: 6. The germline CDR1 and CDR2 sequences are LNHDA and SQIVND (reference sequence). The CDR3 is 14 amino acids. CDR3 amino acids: CASSSQTGHNEQFF. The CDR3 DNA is TGTGCCAGTAGTTCCCAGACAGGGCACAATGAGCAGTTCTTC.

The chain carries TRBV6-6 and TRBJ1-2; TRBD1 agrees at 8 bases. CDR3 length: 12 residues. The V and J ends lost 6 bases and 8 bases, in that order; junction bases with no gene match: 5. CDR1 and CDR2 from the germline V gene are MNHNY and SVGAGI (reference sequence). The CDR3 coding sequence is TGTGCCAGCAGCTGGACAGGGAAAGGCTACACCTTC. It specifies CASSWTGKGYTF.

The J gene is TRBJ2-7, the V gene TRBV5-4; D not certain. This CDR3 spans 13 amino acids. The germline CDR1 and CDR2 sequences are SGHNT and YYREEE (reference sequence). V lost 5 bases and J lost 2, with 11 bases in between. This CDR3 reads CASSGRPTYEQYF. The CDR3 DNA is TGTGCCAGCAGTGGACGGCCAACCTACGAGCAGTACTTC.

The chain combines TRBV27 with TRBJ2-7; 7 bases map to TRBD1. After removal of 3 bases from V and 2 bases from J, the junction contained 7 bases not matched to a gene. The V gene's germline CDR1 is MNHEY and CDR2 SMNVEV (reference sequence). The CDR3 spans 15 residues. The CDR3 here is CASSLGTVPTYEQYF. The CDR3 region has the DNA TGTGCCAGCAGTTTGGGGACAGTGCCTACCTACGAGCAGTACTTC.

The chain's CDR3 is CASSLYRGSNEKLFF. CDR3 nucleotides: TGTGCCAGCAGTCTTTACCGGGGCTCTAATGAAAAACTGTTTTTT. The chain employs TRBV27 and TRBJ1-4; perhaps TRBD1 as D (5 bases). Trimming stripped 5 bases from V and 3 bases from J, with 13 bases between. Germline V lookup: CDR1 MNHEY, CDR2 SMNVEV (reference sequence). The CDR3 runs 15 residues.

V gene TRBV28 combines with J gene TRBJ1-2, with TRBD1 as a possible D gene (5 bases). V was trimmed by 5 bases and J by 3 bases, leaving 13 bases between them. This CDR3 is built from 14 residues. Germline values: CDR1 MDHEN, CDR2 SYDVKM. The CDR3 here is CASSPPGGDYGYTF. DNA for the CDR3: TGTGCCAGCAGTCCCCCGGGAGGGGACTATGGCTACACCTTC.

The CDR3 sequence: CASSVGYPGRYTGELFF. For the CDR3, the DNA is TGTGCCAGCAGCGTAGGATACCCTGGACGGTACACCGGGGAGCTGTTTTTT. The gene calls are TRBV9 and TRBJ2-2; D ambiguous. This CDR3 contains 17 residues. V was shortened by 0 bases and J by 3 bases, with 15 bases between the two germline ends. Germline-derived CDR1 and CDR2 are SGDLS and YYNGEE.

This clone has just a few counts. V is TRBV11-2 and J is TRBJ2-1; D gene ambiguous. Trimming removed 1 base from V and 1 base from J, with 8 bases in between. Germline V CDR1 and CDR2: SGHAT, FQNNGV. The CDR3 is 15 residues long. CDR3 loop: CASSLGFGSYNEQFF. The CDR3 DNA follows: TGTGCCAGCAGCTTAGGTTTTGGATCCTACAATGAGCAGTTCTTC.

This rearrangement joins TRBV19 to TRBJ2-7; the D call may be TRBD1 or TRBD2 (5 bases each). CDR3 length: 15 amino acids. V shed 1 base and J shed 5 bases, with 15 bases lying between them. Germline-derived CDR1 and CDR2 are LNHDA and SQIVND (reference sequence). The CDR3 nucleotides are TGTGCCAGTAGTATAGGGGCCGGGGCTGTGGACGAGCAGTACTTC. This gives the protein CASSIGAGAVDEQYF. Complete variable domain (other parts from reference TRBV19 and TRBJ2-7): DGGITQSPKYLFRKEGQNVTLSCEQNLNHDAMYWYRQDPGQGLRLIYYSQIVNDFQKGDIAEGYSVSREKKESFPLTVTSAQKNPTAFYLCASSIGAGAVDEQYFGPGTRLTVT.

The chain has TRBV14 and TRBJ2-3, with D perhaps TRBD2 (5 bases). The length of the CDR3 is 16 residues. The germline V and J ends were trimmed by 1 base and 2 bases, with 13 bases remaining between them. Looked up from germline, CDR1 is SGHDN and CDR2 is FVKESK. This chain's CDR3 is CASSQAWGEVTDTQYF. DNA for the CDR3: TGTGCCAGCAGCCAAGCCTGGGGAGAAGTCACAGATACGCAGTATTTT.

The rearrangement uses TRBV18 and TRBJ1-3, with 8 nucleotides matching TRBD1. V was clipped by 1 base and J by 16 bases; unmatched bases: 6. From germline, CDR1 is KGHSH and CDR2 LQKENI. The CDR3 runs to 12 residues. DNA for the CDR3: TGTGCCAGCTCACCACGCGGACAGGGAATGTATTTT. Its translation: CASSPRGQGMYF.